Listed here are 18 T cell receptor beta chains from one sample, sequenced in a study of blood T cell repertoires in COVID-19. The protocol was immunoSEQ multiplex PCR, while the TCRdb copy is restricted to in-frame clones and leaves out a portion. The table lists fewer than 130,000 clones, around 79% of them singletons. Input material: peripheral blood. The receptor source for this set is a man between 65 and 85 years old with active or convalescent COVID-19.

This rearrangement joins TRBV2 to TRBJ1-6; 7 bases are a match to TRBD1. Trimming took 0 bases from V and 10 from J; bases not matched to a gene: 9. This CDR3 has 16 amino acids. Germline V lookup: CDR1 SNHLY, CDR2 FYNNEI. CDR3 nucleotide sequence: TGTGCCAGCAGTGAAGCTCCACAGGGGCTCGGGTCACCCCTCCACTTT. Its protein is CASSEAPQGLGSPLHF.

This clone was observed once. Written as DNA, the CDR3 is TGCGCCAGCAGCCATCTAGCGGGAGGCTCCTACAATGAGCAGTTCTTC. This translates into CASSHLAGGSYNEQFF. This rearrangement joins TRBV4-1 to TRBJ2-1; 11 nucleotides agree with TRBD2. J gave up 0 bases and V 3 bases, and 1 base lay outside the gene matches. Germline CDR1 MGHRA, CDR2 YSYEKL. This CDR3 is built from 16 residues.

This chain links TRBV5-1 with TRBJ2-1, with 7 positions matching TRBD1. The CDR3 runs to 20 residues. Losses at the gene ends were 1 base for V and 4 bases for J; bases not matched to a gene: 20. Germline-derived CDR1 and CDR2 are SGHRS and YFSETQ. The CDR3, as DNA: TGCGCCAGCAGCTTGAGGCCCCCCCAGGGGGTGAGTGCTCTTTACAATGAGCAGTTCTTC. Amino acid sequence: CASSLRPPQGVSALYNEQFF.

The V gene is TRBV2, the J gene TRBJ1-5; 8 nucleotides line up with TRBD1. J lost 5 bases, V lost 6 bases, and 9 bases had no gene match. CDR1 is SNHLY, CDR2 FYNNEI, per germline. CDR3 length: 15 amino acids. The CDR3 protein is CASRPDRGEHQPQHF. The CDR3 bases are TGTGCCAGCAGGCCCGACAGGGGAGAGCATCAGCCCCAGCATTTT.

The V gene is TRBV6-5, the J gene TRBJ1-2; D is undetermined. This CDR3 has 14 amino acids. The germline CDR1 and CDR2 sequences are MNHEY and SVGAGI. V lost 0 bases to trimming and J lost 2 bases, with 7 bases between them. The CDR3 region is CASSYSGRNYGYTF. In DNA form, the CDR3 reads TGTGCCAGCAGTTACTCGGGGAGGAACTATGGCTACACCTTC.

Only a few counts were recorded for this clone. The chain uses TRBV18 and TRBJ1-6; D may be TRBD1 (5 bases). V gave up 2 bases and J gave up 10 bases, with 15 bases separating them. There are 15 residues in the CDR3. Germline CDR1 and CDR2: KGHSH and LQKENI. CDR3 sequence: CASSPTPFGGSPLHF. The CDR3 bases are TGTGCCAGCTCACCAACCCCCTTCGGGGGGTCACCCCTCCACTTT. Based on the CDR3 plus reference TRBV18 and TRBJ1-6, the full variable domain is NAGVMQNPRHLVRRRGQEARLRCSPMKGHSHVYWYRQLPEEGLKFMVYLQKENIIDESGMPKERFSAEFPKEGPSILRIQQVVRGDSAAYFCASSPTPFGGSPLHFGNGTRLTVT.

The rearrangement uses TRBV2 and TRBJ1-2; 11 bases match TRBD1. Trimming removed 7 bases from V and 8 bases from J; junction bases left unmatched: 12. The germline V gene encodes CDR1 SNHLY and CDR2 FYNNEI. CDR3 size: 15 residues. The CDR3 region has the DNA TGTGCCAGCACCTCCGGGACAGGGGGTTTTGACGGCTACACCTTC. It codes for CASTSGTGGFDGYTF.

The rearrangement joins TRBV5-4 to TRBJ1-1; D is undetermined. V shed 4 bases and J shed 1 base, with 14 bases lying between them. This CDR3 has 15 residues. From germline, CDR1 is SGHNT and CDR2 YYREEE (reference sequence). The CDR3 nucleotides read TGTGCCAGCAGCGCCGGCGCCGGGAAGAACACTGAAGCTTTCTTT. It translates to CASSAGAGKNTEAFF.

Comments on this clone: This CDR3 is also generated by other DNA sequences in the sample. The chain carries TRBV7-9 and TRBJ1-2; TRBD1 might be the D (5 bases). Per germline, CDR1 SEHNR and CDR2 FQNEAQ (reference sequence). V lost 0 bases, J lost 6 bases, and 11 bases lay in between. The CDR3 runs 14 residues. The CDR3 coding sequence is TGTGCCAGCAGCTTAGCAGGGGCGGAACATGGCTACACCTTC. Translation gives CASSLAGAEHGYTF.

The sample holds a few counts of this clone. The chain has TRBV19 and TRBJ1-3; D remains unclear. Between the trimmed V and J ends, which lost 3 bases and 4 bases, there was a span of 16 bases. Germline values: CDR1 LNHDA, CDR2 SQIVND (reference sequence). The CDR3 runs to 16 residues. The CDR3 bases are TGTGCCAGTAGTATCCGGGAACCGTCTTACGGAAACACCATATATTTT. This codes for CASSIREPSYGNTIYF. The full variable domain, in which reference TRBV19 and TRBJ1-3 provide the parts outside the CDR3, is DGGITQSPKYLFRKEGQNVTLSCEQNLNHDAMYWYRQDPGQGLRLIYYSQIVNDFQKGDIAEGYSVSREKKESFPLTVTSAQKNPTAFYLCASSIREPSYGNTIYFGEGSWLTVV.

The chain carries TRBV24-1 and TRBJ2-1; D perhaps matches TRBD1 (6 bases). Per the germline V gene, CDR1 is KGHDR and CDR2 is SFDVKD. The CDR3 has 16 residues. Trimming removed 3 bases from V and 2 bases from J, with 13 bases in between. This CDR3 is CATSDGETGAYNEQFF. In DNA form, the CDR3 reads TGTGCCACCAGTGATGGGGAGACAGGAGCCTACAATGAGCAGTTCTTC.

This rearrangement joins TRBV13 to TRBJ1-2; D unclear. V lost 4 bases to trimming and J lost 2 bases, with 23 bases between them. Germline V gene sequence: CDR1 PRHDT, CDR2 FYEKMQ (reference sequence). CDR3 size: 18 residues. CDR3 region: CASSSSMGSAPPNYGYTF. The CDR3 bases are TGTGCCAGCAGCTCGTCTATGGGGAGCGCACCTCCCAACTATGGCTACACCTTC.

The chain has TRBV7-9 and TRBJ1-1; D unresolved. The CDR3 runs to 14 residues. Germline values: CDR1 SEHNR, CDR2 FQNEAQ (reference sequence). V lost 7 bases to trimming and J lost 0 bases, with 12 bases between them. Written as DNA, the CDR3 is TGTGCCAGCAAGAGAGGGCCCATGAACACTGAAGCTTTCTTT. Its protein product is CASKRGPMNTEAFF.

The chain carries TRBV2 and TRBJ1-6; no firm D call. V shed 7 bases and J shed 0 bases, with 10 bases lying between them. The length of the CDR3 is 15 residues. Germline loops: CDR1 SNHLY, CDR2 FYNNEI. CDR3 nucleotide sequence: TGTGCCAGCAAGCCCACGAGCTCCTATAATTCACCCCTCCACTTT. Translating it yields CASKPTSSYNSPLHF.

For the CDR3, the DNA is TGTGCCAGCAGCTATGACAGGTCGTATGGCTACACCTTC. Its protein is CASSYDRSYGYTF. The chain couples TRBV6-5 to TRBJ1-2, with a weak D call TRBD1 (6 bases). CDR3 length equals 13 residues. Germline V gene sequence: CDR1 MNHEY, CDR2 SVGAGI. V lost 6 bases and J lost 5, with 13 bases in between.

This rearrangement joins TRBV7-2 to TRBJ1-3; TRBD1 matches at 7 bases. The trim removed 1 base at V and 1 base at J, leaving 7 bases unmatched. Germline CDR1 SGHTA, CDR2 FQGNSA. The CDR3 is 17 residues long. The CDR3: CASSLGRGGASGNTIYF. In nucleotides, the CDR3 is TGTGCCAGCAGCTTAGGAAGAGGGGGCGCGTCTGGAAACACCATATATTTT.

The rearrangement uses TRBV3-1 (or the pseudogene TRBV3-2) and TRBJ2-1; TRBD2 aligns across 8 bases. Trimming removed 0 bases from V and 3 bases from J; junction bases left unmatched: 1. Per germline, CDR1 LGHDT and CDR2 YNNKEL (reference sequence). The CDR3 covers 15 residues. The CDR3 sequence: CASSQELADYNEQFF. The CDR3 DNA sequence: TGTGCCAGCAGCCAAGAACTAGCGGACTACAATGAGCAGTTCTTC.

As for this clone: The same CDR3 is also encoded by other DNA sequences in this sample. The gene calls are TRBV27 and TRBJ1-1; no reliable D call. Germline V lookup: CDR1 MNHEY, CDR2 SMNVEV (reference sequence). With 0 bases removed from V and 1 base from J, the gap between germline ends came to 3 bases. This CDR3 has 13 amino acids. As DNA, the CDR3 is TGTGCCAGCAGTTTATCCAGGAACACTGAAGCTTTCTTT. Translated: CASSLSRNTEAFF.